This T cell receptor beta chain was sequenced during a study of blood T cell repertoires in COVID-19. Whole-study context: COVID-19 samples, acute and convalescent, were from the United States, Italy and Spain.

This CDR3 has 14 amino acids. The V and J ends lost 8 bases and 6 bases respectively, with 19 bases between them. Looked up from germline, CDR1 is LGHNA and CDR2 is YNFKEQ. The data were produced by immunoSEQ multiplex PCR, yet TCRdb's version contains in-frame clones alone and is incomplete. Of 150,000 or so clones listed, about four fifths are singletons. This sequence was found in a woman in her sixties with acute or convalescent COVID-19. The V and J genes are TRBV4-2 and TRBJ1-2, with a tentative D call TRBD1 (6 bases). Input material: peripheral blood. The DNA of the CDR3 is TGTGCCAGCTCGATAAAACAGGGATTAGATGGCTACACCTTC. Its protein product is CASSIKQGLDGYTF.